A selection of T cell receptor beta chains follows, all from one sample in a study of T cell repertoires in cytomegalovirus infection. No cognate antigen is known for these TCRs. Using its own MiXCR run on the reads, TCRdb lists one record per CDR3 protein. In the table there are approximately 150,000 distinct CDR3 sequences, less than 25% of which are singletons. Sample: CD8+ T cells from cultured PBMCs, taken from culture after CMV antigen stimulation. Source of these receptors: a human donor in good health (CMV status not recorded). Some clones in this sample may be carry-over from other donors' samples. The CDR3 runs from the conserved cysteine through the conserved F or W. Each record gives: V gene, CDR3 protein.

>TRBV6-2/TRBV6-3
CASSPRPTFF
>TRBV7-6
CASSPSGGPRNEQFF
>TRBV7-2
CASSLNSGVFEQYF
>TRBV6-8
CAGQTGLLGYTF
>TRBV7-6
CASSFIMNQETQYF
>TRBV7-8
CASSLWGERTEKETQYF
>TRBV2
CASGDSLIYGYTF
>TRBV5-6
CASSLGTNQETQYF
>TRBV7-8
CASSPKAGGLRETQYF
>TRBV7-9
CASSSSGSYEQYF
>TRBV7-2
CASSLGWGSPGAKNIQYF
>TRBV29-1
CSVEVSGGRTDTQYF
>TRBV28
CASSLYTAILSTNEKLFF
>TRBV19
CASSSSPNNEQFF
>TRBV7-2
CASSLWEDRGLGEAFF
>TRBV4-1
CASSHDRAEKLFF
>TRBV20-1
CSAGSSGDGNTIYF
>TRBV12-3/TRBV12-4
CASSSAGGETQYF
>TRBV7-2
CASSFGISEAFF